This T cell receptor (beta chain) comes out of a study of a mutant IDH1 vaccine in newly diagnosed glioma (dated by TCRdb to about 2021). As for the study more broadly: The approximately 29 treated patients were roughly 62% male and 37.5% female, with a mean age of around 40 years. Before enrollment, patients had received standard therapy of radiotherapy alone, temozolomide alone, or radiochemotherapy with temozolomide; most received the combination. Peripheral blood was drawn at six visits: V03 (baseline), V05, V07, V10, V12 and V13. For exploratory analyses, around 26 treated patients had longitudinal TCRB deep sequencing done wherever samples were available.

Notes on this clone: The antigen it recognizes is unknown. No base-level quality is on record; no much larger clone is a single base apart.

Library generation was performed with the immunoSEQ multiplex PCR assay. The hsTCRB Kit was used according to the manufacturer's protocol to amplify rearranged TCR beta chain sequences. TCRB libraries were sequenced on an Illumina MiSeq. Per the original workflow: Demultiplexing, trimming and gene mapping were performed with the kit vendor's proprietary platform. Imported from immuneACCESS, the table was reduced by TCRdb to in-frame sequences with V and J called. These copies leave out some clones; in studies compared against another copy, an unresolved V gene accounts for under half, and the cause of the remainder is not known. The V and J calls and clone size are taken from that table; D and trimming were inferred from the DNA. The sample records some 60,000 clones, 91% of which are singletons. The top ten hold over 2.5% of the sample. The sample's time point label is to be understood as: baseline, week 1 (first vaccination visit). The treatment or condition label here, explained by the study, means: pre-vaccination baseline after standard-of-care therapy. The donors had newly diagnosed IDH1-mutant astrocytomas of WHO grade 3 or 4 that showed loss of nuclear ATRX. The samples were drawn from NOA16, a multicentre, single-arm, open-label phase I trial in Germany that tested a mutant IDH1 peptide vaccine in humans for the first time. Blood drawn at visit V03 was used as the baseline sample for immunogenicity testing. Genomic DNA for TCRB sequencing was extracted from EDTA blood using the DNeasy Blood and Tissue Kit.

The paper's findings and limits, for the study overall: Pseudoprogression seemed to be unrelated to changes in the top peripheral T cell clonotypes found by TCRB sequencing. Across multiple MHC alleles, vaccine-induced immune responses were seen in 93.3% of patients. Availability determined which PBMC samples were chosen for TCRB deep sequencing. According to the authors, sample limitations meant that analyses of patient blood samples could not be reproduced.

Inclusive of the bounding cysteine and phenylalanine, the CDR3 is 16 residues long. The DNA shown is the 48-base CDR3, in frame from base 1. CDR1 SEHNR and CDR2 FQNEAQ are derived from the germline V gene (reference sequence). V ends up 0 bases short and J 6 bases short, with an unmatched junction base count of 1. Sequenced here: PBMCs, sampled from a glioma patient treated with radiotherapy, temozolomide or both. The clonotype comes from a man aged 45-65 years with glioma. This chain is built from TRBV7-9 and TRBJ2-1, with 14 junctional bases fitting TRBD2. CDR3 loop: CASSLAGTSGSNEQFF. The nucleotide sequence is TGTGCCAGCAGCTTAGCCGGGACTAGCGGGAGCAATGAGCAGTTCTTC.